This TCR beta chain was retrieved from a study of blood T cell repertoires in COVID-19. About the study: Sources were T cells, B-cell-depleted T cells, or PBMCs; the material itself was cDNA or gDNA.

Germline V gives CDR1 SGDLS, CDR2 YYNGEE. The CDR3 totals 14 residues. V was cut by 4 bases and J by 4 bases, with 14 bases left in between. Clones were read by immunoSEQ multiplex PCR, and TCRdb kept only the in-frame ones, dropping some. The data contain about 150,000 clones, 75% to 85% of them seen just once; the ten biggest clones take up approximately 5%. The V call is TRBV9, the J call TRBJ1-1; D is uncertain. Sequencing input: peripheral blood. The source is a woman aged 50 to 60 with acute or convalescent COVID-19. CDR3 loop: CASSPQDFGTEAFF. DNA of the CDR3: TGTGCCAGCAGCCCTCAGGATTTCGGCACTGAAGCTTTCTTT.